This is a list of T cell receptor beta chains from one sample in a study of CD8 T cells in ankylosing spondylitis. One entry per CDR3 protein, called by TCRdb with MiXCR from the 5' RACE reads. The sample holds just over 300,000 distinct CDR3 sequences; less than 25% are singletons and the top ten take 3.5% to 4.5%. Sequenced input: blood, either unsorted or a sorted T cell fraction (not recorded which). These receptors were taken from a female donor with ankylosing spondylitis or in good health (not recorded which). Both conserved end residues are part of each CDR3. D genes are given only for firm matches. Size is omitted from some rows. Given values are once, few, many or a class for expanded clones.

cdr3_aa	cdr3_nt	j_call	v_call	d_call	clone_size
CSARLGHNQPQHF	TGCAGTGCTAGACTCGGTCACAATCAGCCCCAGCATTTT	TRBJ1-5	TRBV20-1	NA	NA
CSVGQKHTDTQYF	TGCAGCGTTGGCCAGAAGCACACAGATACGCAGTATTTT	TRBJ2-3	TRBV29-1	NA	NA
CASSSRQMKGNSPLHF	TGTGCCAGCAGCTCGCGACAGATGAAGGGAAATTCACCCCTCCACTTT	TRBJ1-6	TRBV7-2	NA	many
CASTRQGHGYTF	TGTGCCAGCACCCGACAGGGGCATGGCTACACCTTC	TRBJ1-2	TRBV6-5	TRBD1	NA
CASSLRAGHMTYEQYF	TGTGCCAGCAGCTTAAGGGCAGGACATATGACCTACGAGCAGTACTTC	TRBJ2-7	TRBV7-2	NA	few
CSNSGRLTDTQYF	TGCAGCAATAGCGGGAGGCTCACAGATACGCAGTATTTT	TRBJ2-3	TRBV29-1	TRBD2	many
CASSYSLGRGEKLFF	TGTGCCAGCAGTTACTCCCTGGGGCGAGGAGAAAAACTGTTTTTT	TRBJ1-4	TRBV6-5	NA	NA
CASSIGARETQYF	TGTGCCAGTAGTATAGGGGCCAGGGAGACCCAGTACTTC	TRBJ2-5	TRBV19	NA	few
CASSLETGRETQYF	TGCGCCAGCAGCTTGGAGACGGGGCGGGAGACCCAGTACTTC	TRBJ2-5	TRBV5-1	NA	NA
CSGWTGPGLETQYF	TGCAGCGGCTGGACAGGGCCGGGCCTAGAGACCCAGTACTTC	TRBJ2-5	TRBV29-1	TRBD1	few
CASSLAQGFGNTEAFF	TGTGCCAGCAGCTTAGCCCAAGGGTTTGGGAACACTGAAGCTTTCTTT	TRBJ1-1	TRBV7-2	NA	few
CSARTSGRAYNEQFF	TGCAGTGCTAGAACTAGCGGGAGGGCCTACAATGAGCAGTTCTTC	TRBJ2-1	TRBV20-1	TRBD2	few
CSAPRLTGNEQYF	TGCAGTGCACCCCGCCTAACGGGCAACGAGCAGTACTTC	TRBJ2-7	TRBV20-1	NA	NA
CASGRIKNTEAFF	TGTGCCAGCGGACGGATTAAGAACACTGAAGCTTTCTTT	TRBJ1-1	TRBV6-2/TRBV6-3	NA	NA
CASSEARLAAQYF	TGCGCCAGCAGTGAGGCTCGGCTCGCGGCCCAGTACTTC	TRBJ2-5	TRBV10-2	NA	NA
CASGSARMNTEAFF	TGTGCCAGCGGATCGGCCCGAATGAACACTGAAGCTTTCTTT	TRBJ1-1	TRBV7-9	NA	NA
CASSTDKQFF	TGTGCCAGCAGCACGGACAAGCAGTTCTTC	TRBJ2-1	TRBV7-9	NA	NA
CASSQDREGLREQFF	TGCGCCAGCAGCCAAGACCGAGAGGGTCTTCGAGAGCAGTTCTTC	TRBJ2-1	TRBV4-3	NA	few
CSAGRGAEQYF	TGCAGTGCTGGCAGGGGTGCCGAGCAGTACTTC	TRBJ2-7	TRBV20-1	NA	few
CASSSLTGLTVHEQFF	TGTGCCAGCAGCTCACTCACAGGGCTAACTGTCCATGAGCAGTTCTTC	TRBJ2-1	TRBV11-2	NA	NA
CASSTGAHYGYTF	TGTGCCAGCAGCACAGGGGCTCACTATGGCTACACCTTC	TRBJ1-2	TRBV6-5	TRBD1	NA
CASSRQGPDSGYTF	TGTGCCAGCAGTCGACAGGGTCCGGACTCTGGCTACACCTTC	TRBJ1-2	TRBV28	TRBD1	many
CASSLEDRPGELFF	TGTGCCAGCAGCTTAGAGGATCGCCCCGGGGAGCTGTTTTTT	TRBJ2-2	TRBV7-6	NA	NA
CATSSQTSGFTDTQYF	TGTGCCACCAGCTCTCAGACTAGCGGCTTCACAGATACGCAGTATTTT	TRBJ2-3	TRBV15	TRBD2	NA
CSVVTGGTEAFF	TGCAGCGTTGTGACCGGGGGCACTGAAGCTTTCTTT	TRBJ1-1	TRBV29-1	NA	NA
CASSPTDNEQFF	TGCGCCAGCAGCCCTACTGACAATGAGCAGTTCTTC	TRBJ2-1	TRBV23-1	NA	NA
CASSGGTGSNYGYTF	TGTGCCAGCAGCGGAGGAACTGGGTCTAACTATGGCTACACCTTC	TRBJ1-2	TRBV5-5	NA	NA
CASSSPGRNFYGYTF	TGCGCCAGCAGCTCTCCGGGACGGAATTTCTATGGCTACACCTTC	TRBJ1-2	TRBV5-1	NA	NA
CASSLEVDQQVLTYEQYF	TGCGCCAGCAGCTTGGAGGTGGATCAGCAGGTTCTCACCTACGAGCAGTACTTC	TRBJ2-7	TRBV5-1	NA	NA
CAISESKGVNEKLFF	TGTGCCATCAGTGAGTCGAAGGGGGTTAATGAAAAACTGTTTTTT	TRBJ1-4	TRBV10-3	NA	many
CSARALTSGIGETQYF	TGCAGTGCTAGAGCTCTGACTAGCGGGATTGGGGAGACCCAGTACTTC	TRBJ2-5	TRBV20-1	TRBD2	NA
CASGSIATPQFF	TGTGCCAGCGGCTCCATAGCGACACCACAGTTCTTC	TRBJ2-1	TRBV12-3/TRBV12-4	NA	few
CASSKGPYEQYF	TGTGCCAGTAGTAAGGGGCCCTACGAGCAGTACTTC	TRBJ2-7	TRBV19	NA	NA
CASSPSGGFSYNEQFF	TGTGCCAGCTCACCCTCAGGGGGCTTCTCCTACAATGAGCAGTTCTTC	TRBJ2-1	TRBV18	TRBD1	NA
CASSRVGEGQPQHF	TGTGCCAGCAGTAGGGTAGGGGAGGGTCAGCCCCAGCATTTT	TRBJ1-5	TRBV12-3/TRBV12-4	NA	many
CASTLDRANIQYF	TGTGCCAGCACTCTTGACAGGGCGAACATTCAGTACTTC	TRBJ2-4	TRBV12-3/TRBV12-4	TRBD1	NA
CASSITWTGSGYGYTF	TGTGCCAGTAGTATAACCTGGACAGGGTCTGGGTATGGCTACACCTTC	TRBJ1-2	TRBV19	TRBD1	NA
CASTRPGSETQYF	TGTGCCAGTACCCGCCCAGGGTCCGAGACCCAGTACTTC	TRBJ2-5	TRBV19	NA	NA
CSVQPLAGIPLNEQFF	TGCAGTGTCCAACCACTAGCGGGAATACCCCTCAATGAGCAGTTCTTC	TRBJ2-1	TRBV20-1	TRBD2	many
CSVATGTSGGEQFF	TGCAGCGTGGCTACCGGGACTAGCGGCGGAGAGCAGTTCTTC	TRBJ2-1	TRBV29-1	TRBD2	few
CASSHGLGNQPQHF	TGTGCCAGTAGTCACGGGTTGGGCAATCAGCCCCAGCATTTT	TRBJ1-5	TRBV4-2	NA	NA
CASSQEHVATREQYF	TGCGCCAGCAGCCAAGAGCATGTGGCCACCCGAGAGCAGTACTTC	TRBJ2-7	TRBV4-3	NA	NA
CASSLASTSGGYEQYF	TGCGCCAGCAGCTTGGCTTCGACTAGCGGGGGCTACGAGCAGTACTTC	TRBJ2-7	TRBV5-1	TRBD2	NA
CASSPLGEGRRYNSPLHF	TGTGCCAGCAGCCCCTTAGGGGAGGGACGTCGCTATAATTCACCCCTCCACTTT	TRBJ1-6	TRBV13	NA	once
CASSLSPGRTYTDTQYF	TGTGCCAGCAGCTTATCCCCGGGGAGGACCTACACAGATACGCAGTATTTT	TRBJ2-3	TRBV7-2	NA	few
CSVQPGTRETQYF	TGCAGCGTTCAGCCCGGGACTAGGGAGACCCAGTACTTC	TRBJ2-5	TRBV29-1	TRBD2	NA
CASSFPRGSINSPLHF	TGTGCCAGCAGTTTTCCTAGGGGATCCATCAATTCACCCCTCCACTTT	TRBJ1-6	TRBV28	NA	NA
CASSLDGLAANTGELFF	TGTGCCAGCAGCTTAGACGGCCTAGCGGCAAACACCGGGGAGCTGTTTTTT	TRBJ2-2	TRBV11-2	TRBD2	NA
CSASSWASTDTQYF	TGCAGTGCTAGTTCCTGGGCTAGCACAGATACGCAGTATTTT	TRBJ2-3	TRBV20-1	NA	NA
CASSTGDTQYF	TGTGCCAGCAGCACGGGGGATACGCAGTATTTT	TRBJ2-3	TRBV7-9	NA	NA
CSVADGRHSNEQFF	TGCAGCGTTGCGGACGGGAGACATTCGAATGAGCAGTTCTTC	TRBJ2-1	TRBV29-1	NA	NA
CASSLRTGTSGRYNEQFF	TGCGCCAGCAGCCTACGAACCGGGACTAGCGGGAGGTACAATGAGCAGTTCTTC	TRBJ2-1	TRBV5-1	TRBD2	few